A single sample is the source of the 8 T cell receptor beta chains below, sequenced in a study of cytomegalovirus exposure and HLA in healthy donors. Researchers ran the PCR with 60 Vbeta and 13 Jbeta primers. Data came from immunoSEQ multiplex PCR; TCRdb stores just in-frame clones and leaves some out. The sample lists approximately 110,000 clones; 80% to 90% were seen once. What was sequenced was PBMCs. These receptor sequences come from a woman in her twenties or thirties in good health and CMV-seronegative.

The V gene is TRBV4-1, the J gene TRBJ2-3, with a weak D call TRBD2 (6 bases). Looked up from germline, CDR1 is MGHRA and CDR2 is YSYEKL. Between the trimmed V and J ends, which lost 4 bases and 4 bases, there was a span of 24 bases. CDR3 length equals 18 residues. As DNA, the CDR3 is TGCGCCAGCAGCCCACAAGTCCTGACTAGGGCTCTCGCAGATACGCAGTATTTT. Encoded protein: CASSPQVLTRALADTQYF.

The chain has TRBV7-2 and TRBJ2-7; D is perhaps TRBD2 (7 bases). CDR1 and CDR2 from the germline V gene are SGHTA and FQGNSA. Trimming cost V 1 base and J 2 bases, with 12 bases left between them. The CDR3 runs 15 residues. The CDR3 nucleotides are TGTGCCAGCAGCTTAGTGGGGGCGGGGGCCTACGAGCAGTACTTC. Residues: CASSLVGAGAYEQYF. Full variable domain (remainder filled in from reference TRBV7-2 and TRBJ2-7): GAGVSQSPSNKVTEKGKDVELRCDPISGHTALYWYRQSLGQGLEFLIYFQGNSAPDKSGLPSDRFSAERTGGSVSTLTIQRTQQEDSAVYLCASSLVGAGAYEQYFGPGTRLTVT.

The CDR3 DNA follows: TGTGCCAGCAGTTACTCAGAGGTCGCCAAAAACATTCAGTACTTC. This gives the protein CASSYSEVAKNIQYF. The gene calls are TRBV6-5 and TRBJ2-4; D remains unclear. The CDR3 covers 15 residues. V shed 0 bases and J shed 1 base, with 7 bases lying between them. Germline V gives CDR1 MNHEY, CDR2 SVGAGI.

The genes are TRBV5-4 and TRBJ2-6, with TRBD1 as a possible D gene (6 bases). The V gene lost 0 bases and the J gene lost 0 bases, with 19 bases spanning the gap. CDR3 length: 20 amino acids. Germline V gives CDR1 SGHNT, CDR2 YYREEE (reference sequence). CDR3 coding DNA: TGTGCCAGCAGCTTGGGAGAAGGGGGACGCACATTCTCTGGGGCCAACGTCCTGACTTTC. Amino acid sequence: CASSLGEGGRTFSGANVLTF.

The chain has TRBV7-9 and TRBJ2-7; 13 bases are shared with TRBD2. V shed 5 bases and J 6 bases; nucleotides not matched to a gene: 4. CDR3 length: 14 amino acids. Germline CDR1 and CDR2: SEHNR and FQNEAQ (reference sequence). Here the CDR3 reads CASSPGLAGPEQYF. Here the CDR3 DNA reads TGTGCCAGCAGCCCGGGACTAGCGGGGCCCGAGCAGTACTTC. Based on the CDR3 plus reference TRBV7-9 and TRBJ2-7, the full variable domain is DTGVSQNPRHKITKRGQNVTFRCDPISEHNRLYWYRQTLGQGPEFLTYFQNEAQLEKSRLLSDRFSAERPKGSFSTLEIQRTEQGDSAMYLCASSPGLAGPEQYFGPGTRLTVT.

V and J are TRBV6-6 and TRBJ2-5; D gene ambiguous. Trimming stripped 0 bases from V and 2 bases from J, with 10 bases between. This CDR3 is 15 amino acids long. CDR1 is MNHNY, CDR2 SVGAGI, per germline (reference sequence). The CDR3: CASSYSRSRQETQYF. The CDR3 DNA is TGTGCCAGCAGTTACTCGAGAAGTCGGCAAGAGACCCAGTACTTC.

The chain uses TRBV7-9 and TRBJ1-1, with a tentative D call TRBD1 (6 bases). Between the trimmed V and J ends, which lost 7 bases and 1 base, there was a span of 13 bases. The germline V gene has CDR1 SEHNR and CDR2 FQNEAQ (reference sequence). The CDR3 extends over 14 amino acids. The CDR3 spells CASTKQGKNTEAFF. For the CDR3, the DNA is TGTGCCAGCACCAAACAGGGTAAGAACACTGAAGCTTTCTTT.

CDR3 bases: TGTGCCAGTAGGGAAGGGGTGGTACAGAGCGAGCAGTACTTC. The encoded protein is CASREGVVQSEQYF. V is TRBV19 and J is TRBJ2-7; the D gene is possibly TRBD1 (5 bases). CDR3 size: 14 residues. V lost 6 bases, J lost 6 bases, and 18 bases lay in between. Germline lookup yields CDR1 LNHDA and CDR2 SQIVND (reference sequence).